This TCR beta chain was recovered during a study of CD4+ T cells in melanoma. Findings and caveats of the study: A reported correlation linked neoantigen-specific CD4+ T cells to CD8+, macrophage and B cell function. In melanoma, neoantigen-specific CD4+ T cells reportedly differed in differentiation state.

TCRdb's copy holds only in-frame clones and misses some; the assay was immunoSEQ multiplex PCR. This sample carries some 120,000 clones, about 90% of them seen once, and the ten largest clones take about 3.3%. Concerning this clone itself: Its specificity is not known.

The clonotype originates from a human donor with melanoma. Sequenced: peripheral blood.

The CDR3 bases are TGTGCCAGCTCACCATCTACAGGGAATTCACCCCTCCACTTT. Translated: CASSPSTGNSPLHF. The rearrangement uses TRBV18 and TRBJ1-6; a possible D gene is TRBD1 (6 bases). The CDR3 contains 14 residues. Germline CDR1 is KGHSH and CDR2 is LQKENI. The V gene lost 2 bases and the J gene lost 7 bases, with 9 bases spanning the gap.